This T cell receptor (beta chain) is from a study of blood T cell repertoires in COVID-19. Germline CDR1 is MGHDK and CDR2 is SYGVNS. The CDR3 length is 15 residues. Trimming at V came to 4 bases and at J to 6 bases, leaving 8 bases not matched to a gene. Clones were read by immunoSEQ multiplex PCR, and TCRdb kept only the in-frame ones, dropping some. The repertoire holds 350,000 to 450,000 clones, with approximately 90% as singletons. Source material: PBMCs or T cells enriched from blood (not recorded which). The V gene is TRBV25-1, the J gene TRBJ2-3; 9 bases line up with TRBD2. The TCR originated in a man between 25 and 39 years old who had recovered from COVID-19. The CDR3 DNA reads TGTGCCAGCAGTGTGGCGGGAGGGCCGAGGGATACGCAGTATTTT. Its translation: CASSVAGGPRDTQYF.